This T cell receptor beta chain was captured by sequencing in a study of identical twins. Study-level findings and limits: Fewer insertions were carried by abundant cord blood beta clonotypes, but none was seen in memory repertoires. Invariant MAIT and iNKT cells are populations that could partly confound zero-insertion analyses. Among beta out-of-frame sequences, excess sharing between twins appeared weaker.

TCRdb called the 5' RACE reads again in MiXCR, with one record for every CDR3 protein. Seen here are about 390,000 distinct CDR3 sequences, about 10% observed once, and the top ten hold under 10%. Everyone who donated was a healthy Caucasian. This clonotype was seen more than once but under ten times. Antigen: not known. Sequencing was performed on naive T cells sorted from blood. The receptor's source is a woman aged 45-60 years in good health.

Written as DNA, the CDR3 is TGTGCCAGCAGCGAACTTTCACCCCAAGAGACCCAGTACTTC. Its protein is CASSELSPQETQYF. The V gene is TRBV12-3 or TRBV12-4, the J gene TRBJ2-5; D gene unclear. The CDR3 contains 14 residues. Trimming took off 6 bases at V and 1 base at J, with 12 bases between the two ends.